This entry lists 17 T cell receptor beta chains sequenced from one sample in a study of naive and memory T cell subsets. Ligated cDNA underwent four rounds of PCR with nested alpha and beta constant region primers and SP2. TCRdb used MiXCR to reprocess the UMI-ligation and nested PCR reads, holding one entry per CDR3 protein. In the table there are around 31,000 distinct CDR3 sequences, approximately 6.7% of which are singletons. The treatment is: skin biopsy from PPD injection site in Mantoux-positive individual. An oligonucleotide containing a UMI was ligated to the 3' end of TCR cDNA. The material sequenced was skin, taken from a tuberculin skin test site. The receptors originated from an adult in good health.

The V gene is TRBV11-2, the J gene TRBJ2-1, with 11 positions matching TRBD2. Per germline, CDR1 SGHAT and CDR2 FQNNGV. Germline trimming cut 1 base from V and 7 bases from J; bases unmatched to any gene: 12. The CDR3 runs 18 residues. This CDR3 reads CASSLGFLAGGLRNEQFF. Written as DNA, the CDR3 is TGTGCCAGCAGCTTAGGATTCCTAGCGGGGGGCCTAAGGAATGAGCAGTTCTTC.

The table lists this clonotype with many counts. The V and J genes are TRBV6-1 and TRBJ2-6, with D unresolved. The CDR3 covers 15 residues. V was cut by 6 bases and J by 0 bases, with 9 bases left in between. CDR1 is MNHNS and CDR2 is SASEGT in the germline V gene. This CDR3 reads CASRDGGSGANVLTF. The DNA of the CDR3 is TGTGCCAGCAGGGACGGTGGCTCTGGGGCCAACGTCCTGACTTTC.

This clonotype came up a few times. This sequence joins TRBV19 and TRBJ2-1; weak D call: TRBD1 (6 bases). Germline CDR1 reads LNHDA; CDR2 reads SQIVND (reference sequence). With 3 bases removed from V and 5 bases from J, the gap between germline ends came to 17 bases. This CDR3 is 16 amino acids long. CDR3 loop: CASSILGQPTDNEQFF. The CDR3, as DNA: TGTGCCAGTAGTATTCTAGGACAGCCGACCGACAATGAGCAGTTCTTC.

The chain employs TRBV7-9 and TRBJ2-7; 9 bases map to TRBD1. From germline, CDR1 is SEHNR and CDR2 FQNEAQ (reference sequence). This CDR3 is 15 amino acids long. Losses at the gene ends were 5 bases for V and 2 bases for J; bases not matched to a gene: 7. CDR3 loop: CASSTRDRDTYEQYF. The CDR3 coding sequence is TGTGCCAGCAGCACCCGGGACAGGGACACCTACGAGCAGTACTTC.

This clonotype was detected many times. The chain is built from TRBV4-2 and TRBJ2-3, with D possibly TRBD1 on 5 matching bases. Per germline, CDR1 LGHNA and CDR2 YNFKEQ. The CDR3 spans 14 residues. Trimming took off 2 bases at V and 4 bases at J, with 10 bases between the two ends. CDR3 sequence: CASSQQGGADTQYF. The CDR3 DNA is TGTGCCAGCAGCCAACAGGGCGGTGCAGATACGCAGTATTTT.

This clonotype was seen repeatedly, ten times or more. This rearrangement joins TRBV7-3 to TRBJ2-3; TRBD2 aligns across 11 bases. Germline V gene lookup returns CDR1 SGHTA and CDR2 FQGTGA. J was trimmed by 5 bases and V by 5 bases; bases with no gene match: 12. This CDR3 contains 17 residues. The CDR3 protein is CASSRASGLAEIDTQYF. The CDR3 coding sequence is TGTGCCAGCAGCAGAGCGTCGGGACTAGCGGAAATAGATACGCAGTATTTT.

This clonotype was seen ten or more times. The chain uses TRBV29-1 and TRBJ1-5, with 12 bases lining up with TRBD1. From germline, CDR1 is SQVTM and CDR2 ANQGSEA. This CDR3 spans 14 amino acids. Trimming removed 7 bases from V and 7 bases from J; junction bases left unmatched: 8. The chain's CDR3 is CSAGTGGFNQPQHF. Here the CDR3 DNA reads TGCAGCGCCGGGACAGGGGGCTTCAACCAGCCCCAGCATTTT.

This clonotype was observed a handful of times. This chain links TRBV18 with TRBJ1-2; D is perhaps TRBD1 (5 bases). Germline-derived CDR1 and CDR2 are KGHSH and LQKENI. With 7 bases removed from V and 4 bases from J, the gap between germline ends came to 16 bases. The CDR3 extends over 14 amino acids. This chain's CDR3 is CASYSMAGPYGYTF. Written as DNA, the CDR3 is TGTGCCAGCTACTCGATGGCAGGGCCCTATGGCTACACCTTC.

This clonotype showed up many times. The rearrangement uses TRBV7-8 and TRBJ2-1, with D possibly matching TRBD2 (6 bases). Germline loops: CDR1 SGHVS, CDR2 FQNEAQ. This CDR3 has 16 amino acids. Trimming shortened V by 0 bases and J by 5 bases, and 14 bases separated the two germline ends. CDR3 loop: CASSLATAGPNNEQFF. The CDR3 DNA follows: TGTGCCAGCAGCTTAGCGACGGCGGGGCCTAACAATGAGCAGTTCTTC.

This clonotype was found many times. The chain employs TRBV29-1 and TRBJ2-5; TRBD2 matches at 12 bases. This CDR3 comprises 14 residues. Germline V gene lookup returns CDR1 SQVTM and CDR2 ANQGSEA. V shed 5 bases and J 4 bases; nucleotides not matched to a gene: 5. The CDR3: CSVPLAGGRETQYF. The CDR3 DNA reads as TGCAGCGTTCCACTAGCGGGGGGTAGAGAGACCCAGTACTTC.

This clonotype has ten or more counts. The chain has TRBV3-1 and TRBJ2-1, with TRBD1 matching 7 bases. Germline trimming cut 1 base from V and 9 bases from J; bases unmatched to any gene: 6. Germline CDR1 is LGHDT and CDR2 is YNNKEL (reference sequence). This CDR3 region has 14 residues. This chain's CDR3 is CASSQGITGVEQFF. For the CDR3, the DNA is TGTGCCAGCAGCCAAGGGATAACAGGGGTTGAGCAGTTCTTC.

This clonotype was seen a handful of times. The V gene is TRBV5-8, the J gene TRBJ1-2; D call uncertain. The CDR3 runs to 15 residues. The germline gives CDR1 SGHTS, CDR2 YDEGEE. V shed 3 bases and J shed 6 bases, with 18 bases lying between them. CDR3 in DNA: TGTGCCAGCAGCTCTCGGAGGGCCGGGTATGATGGCTACACCTTC. This sequence encodes CASSSRRAGYDGYTF.

This clonotype was seen ten or more times. V and J are TRBV12-5 and TRBJ2-7; D unresolved. Germline V lookup: CDR1 LGHNT, CDR2 FRNRAP. V was clipped by 0 bases and J by 6 bases, with 12 bases between them. The CDR3 consists of 14 residues. The CDR3 coding sequence is TGTGCTAGTGGTTTGGTAACATTTGGGCCCGAGCAGTACTTC. It specifies CASGLVTFGPEQYF.

This clonotype was seen more than once but under ten times. The chain employs TRBV25-1 and TRBJ2-5, with D hard to call. V dropped 2 bases and J dropped 4 bases, with 14 bases sitting between them. The CDR3 runs to 15 residues. The V gene's germline CDR1 is MGHDK and CDR2 SYGVNS. The CDR3 sequence is CASSEVRAAGETQYF. The CDR3 nucleotides read TGTGCCAGCAGTGAAGTCCGGGCGGCCGGAGAGACCCAGTACTTC.

In its sample, this clonotype was seen many times. The chain recombines TRBV2 with TRBJ2-7, with D perhaps TRBD1 (5 bases). The CDR3 consists of 13 residues. With 6 bases removed from V and 2 bases from J, the gap between germline ends came to 11 bases. Germline loops: CDR1 SNHLY, CDR2 FYNNEI. CDR3 region: CASSATGAYEQYF. The DNA for the CDR3 is TGTGCCAGCAGCGCCACAGGTGCCTACGAGCAGTACTTC.

This clonotype was detected a few times. This chain joins TRBV5-1 and TRBJ1-1; D remains ambiguous. The length of the CDR3 is 18 residues. The ends were cut back, 3 bases at V and 1 base at J, with 22 bases in the middle. CDR1 SGHRS and CDR2 YFSETQ come from the germline V gene. CDR3 sequence: CASSSWPRTGITNTEAFF. As DNA, the CDR3 is TGCGCCAGCAGCTCTTGGCCGCGAACCGGGATAACGAACACTGAAGCTTTCTTT.

The chain combines TRBV9 with TRBJ1-5; 7 nucleotides line up with TRBD1. CDR1 is SGDLS and CDR2 is YYNGEE in the germline V gene. After removal of 0 bases from V and 3 bases from J, the junction contained 3 bases not matched to a gene. The CDR3 consists of 15 residues. This CDR3 reads CASSVGRGDNQPQHF. DNA for the CDR3: TGTGCCAGCAGCGTAGGCAGGGGGGACAATCAGCCCCAGCATTTT.